The sequence of this T cell receptor beta chain was determined in a study of shared clonotypes between healthy human individuals. In the study overall: The plates for each donor numbered three CD4 naive, three CD4 memory, two CD8 naive and one CD8 memory.

The ends lost 2 bases at V and 6 bases at J; junction bases unmatched: 2. CDR1 is MGHDK, CDR2 SYGVNS, per germline. The CDR3 is 13 residues long. Sorted subsets were amplified in replicate PCRs using 200 to 250 ng DNA, about 30,000 T cell genomes. Clones were sequenced by immunoSEQ multiplex PCR, and TCRdb holds only the in-frame ones, with some missing. This table has around 720,000 clones, approximately 73% appearing once. The origin of this receptor is a woman aged 30 to 39 in good health. The sequencing sample was made of memory CD4+ T cells sorted from blood. The subset denotes: CD45RA-negative fraction. The V gene is TRBV25-1, the J gene TRBJ2-7; 9 bases map to TRBD2. The CDR3 here is CASSELAGREQYF. In nucleotides, the CDR3 is TGTGCCAGCAGTGAACTAGCGGGACGCGAGCAGTACTTC.